This entry lists 11 T cell receptor beta chains sequenced from one sample in a study of a mutant IDH1 vaccine in newly diagnosed glioma. Sequenced by immunoSEQ multiplex PCR; TCRdb stores in-frame clones only, minus some. Of more than 55,000 clones listed, about three quarters were seen once; the top ten hold over 7%. These TCRs' antigens remain unknown. Time point meaning: week 23, last vaccination. Every vaccine dose comprised 300 ug of mutant IDH1 20-mer peptide plus topical imiquimod. The sequencing used PBMCs, collected from a glioma patient whose treatment included an IDH1 peptide vaccine. The source of these receptors is a woman in her thirties or forties with glioma. Some clones in this sample may be carry-over from other donors' samples.

This sequence joins TRBV30 and TRBJ1-6; tentative D call: TRBD1 (5 bases). V lost 1 base to trimming and J lost 1 base, with 8 bases between them. The CDR3 runs to 15 residues. Germline V gene data show CDR1 as GTSNPN and CDR2 as SVGIG (reference sequence). DNA of the CDR3: TGTGCCTGGAGTGAGAGGGGTTCCTATAATTCACCCCTCCACTTT. Amino acid sequence: CAWSERGSYNSPLHF.

V usage is TRBV30 and J usage is TRBJ1-3; D remains unclear. Trimming removed 3 bases at V and 1 base at J, with 13 bases between. CDR3 size: 15 residues. Germline V gene lookup returns CDR1 GTSNPN and CDR2 SVGIG (reference sequence). CDR3 sequence (DNA): TGTGCCTGGAGCACGGGCCCACTATCTGGAAACACCATATATTTT. Protein: CAWSTGPLSGNTIYF.

V is TRBV5-5 and J is TRBJ1-5; D is possibly TRBD1 (6 bases). Per germline, CDR1 SGHKS and CDR2 YYEKEE (reference sequence). The ends were cut back, 0 bases at V and 6 bases at J, with 13 bases in the middle. The CDR3 contains 15 residues. The CDR3 DNA is TGTGCCAGCAGCTTGGGGGCAGGGGCGGGTCAGCCCCAGCATTTT. Translating gives CASSLGAGAGQPQHF.

The chain has TRBV12-5 and TRBJ2-7; 10 bases align to TRBD1. The germline gives CDR1 LGHNT, CDR2 FRNRAP. Trimming at V came to 6 bases and at J to 2 bases, leaving 7 bases not matched to a gene. There are 15 residues in the CDR3. The CDR3 nucleotides are TGTGCTAGTGGGCTCCCGGGACAGGGGACCTACGAGCAGTACTTC. Its protein product is CASGLPGQGTYEQYF.

This clone was detected a few times. The chain employs TRBV6-1 and TRBJ1-2; D ambiguous. The germline V gene encodes CDR1 MNHNS and CDR2 SASEGT. The CDR3 runs 15 residues. V was trimmed by 9 bases and J by 5 bases, leaving 22 bases between them. CDR3 loop: CASREGGGSAYGYTF. CDR3 in DNA: TGTGCCAGTCGGGAGGGTGGAGGGTCCGCGTATGGCTACACCTTC.

This rearrangement joins TRBV5-1 to TRBJ2-3, with TRBD1 matching over 7 bases. Germline V CDR1 and CDR2: SGHRS, YFSETQ. Losses at the gene ends were 1 base for V and 4 bases for J; bases not matched to a gene: 3. The CDR3 is 14 residues long. The CDR3 is CASSLSQGADTQYF. The CDR3 DNA follows: TGCGCCAGCAGCTTGTCTCAGGGGGCAGATACGCAGTATTTT.

The chain recombines TRBV9 with TRBJ1-2, with D hard to call. Germline lookup yields CDR1 SGDLS and CDR2 YYNGEE. V shed 0 bases and J shed 4 bases, with 13 bases lying between them. The CDR3 is made up of 15 amino acids. CDR3 bases: TGTGCCAGCAGCGTAGGGGCAGGAGTGAGCTATGGCTACACCTTC. Its translation is CASSVGAGVSYGYTF.

This clone was picked up one time. The genes are TRBV5-1 and TRBJ1-2; D is possibly TRBD1 (5 bases). The V and J ends lost 2 bases and 4 bases respectively, with 15 bases between them. Looked up from germline, CDR1 is SGHRS and CDR2 is YFSETQ. The CDR3 sequence is 15 residues long. The DNA of the CDR3 is TGCGCCAGCAGCTTAGGTTGGGGCAGTGGCTATGGCTACACCTTC. It encodes CASSLGWGSGYGYTF.

This clone was recorded once. The V gene is TRBV11-2, the J gene TRBJ2-7, with 7 bases lining up with TRBD1. CDR1 is SGHAT and CDR2 is FQNNGV in the germline V gene. The CDR3 extends over 17 amino acids. The V gene end was trimmed by 2 bases and the J gene end by 1 base; junction bases not matched to a gene: 11. Here the CDR3 DNA reads TGTGCCAGCAGCTTACTCGGGGAATGCAGGGGGTCCTACGAGCAGTACTTC. This codes for CASSLLGECRGSYEQYF.

This chain connects TRBV7-9 to TRBJ1-4, with D possibly being TRBD1 (6 bases). The CDR3 runs 15 residues. V lost 0 bases and J lost 8, with 13 bases in between. Germline V gene lookup returns CDR1 SEHNR and CDR2 FQNEAQ (reference sequence). CDR3 nucleotides: TGTGCCAGCAGCTTAGCGGTGGGGGGCCGCGAAAAACTGTTTTTT. Encoded protein: CASSLAVGGREKLFF.

The V call is TRBV19, the J call TRBJ2-5; D gene ambiguous. The V end lost 4 bases, the J end lost 2 bases, and 11 bases lay between the germline ends. In germline, CDR1 is LNHDA, CDR2 SQIVND (reference sequence). CDR3 length: 14 amino acids. The DNA of the CDR3 is TGTGCCAGTAGTAGACTCTTCAAGCAAGAGACCCAGTACTTC. Residues: CASSRLFKQETQYF.